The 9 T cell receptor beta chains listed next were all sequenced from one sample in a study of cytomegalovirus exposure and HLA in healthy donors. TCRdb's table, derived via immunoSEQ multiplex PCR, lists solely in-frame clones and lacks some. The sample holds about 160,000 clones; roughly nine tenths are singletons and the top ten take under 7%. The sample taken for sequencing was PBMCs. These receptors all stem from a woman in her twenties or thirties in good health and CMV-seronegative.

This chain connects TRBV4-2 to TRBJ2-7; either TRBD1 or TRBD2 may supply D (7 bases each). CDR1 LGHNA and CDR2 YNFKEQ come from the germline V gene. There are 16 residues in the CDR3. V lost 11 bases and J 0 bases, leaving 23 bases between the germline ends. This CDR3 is CAGLGTVTSYSYEQYF. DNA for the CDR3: TGTGCCGGACTAGGGACAGTCACTAGCTACTCCTACGAGCAGTACTTC.

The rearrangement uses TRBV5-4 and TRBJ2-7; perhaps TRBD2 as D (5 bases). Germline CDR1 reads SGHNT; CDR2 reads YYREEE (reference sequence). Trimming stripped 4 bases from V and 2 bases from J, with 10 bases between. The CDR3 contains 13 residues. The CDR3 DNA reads TGTGCCAGCAGCGATGGACTCCCCTACGAGCAGTACTTC. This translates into CASSDGLPYEQYF.

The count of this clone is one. For the CDR3, the DNA is TGTGCCAGCAGCTCCTCGGGGTACGAGCAGTACTTC. It is translated as CASSSSGYEQYF. The chain employs TRBV5-4 and TRBJ2-7, with a tentative D call TRBD2 (5 bases). The CDR3 spans 12 residues. The germline V gene encodes CDR1 SGHNT and CDR2 YYREEE (reference sequence). V shed 3 bases and J shed 4 bases, with 8 bases lying between them.

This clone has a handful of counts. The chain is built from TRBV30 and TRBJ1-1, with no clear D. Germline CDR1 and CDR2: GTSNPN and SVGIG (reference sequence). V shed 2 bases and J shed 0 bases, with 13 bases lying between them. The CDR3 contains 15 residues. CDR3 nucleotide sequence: TGTGCCTGGAGTATCATGGGGAACGTGAACACTGAAGCTTTCTTT. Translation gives CAWSIMGNVNTEAFF.

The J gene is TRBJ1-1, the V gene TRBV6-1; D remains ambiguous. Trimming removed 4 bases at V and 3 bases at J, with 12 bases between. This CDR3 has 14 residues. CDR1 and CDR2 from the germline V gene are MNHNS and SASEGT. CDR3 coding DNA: TGTGCCAGCAGTGCGCTAGCCCCGGACACTGAAGCTTTCTTT. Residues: CASSALAPDTEAFF.

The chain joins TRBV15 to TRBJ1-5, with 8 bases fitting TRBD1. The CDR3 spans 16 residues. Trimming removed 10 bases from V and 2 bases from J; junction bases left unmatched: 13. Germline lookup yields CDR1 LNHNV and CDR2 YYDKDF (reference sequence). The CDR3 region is CAIGTGGRGGNQPQHF. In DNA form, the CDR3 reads TGTGCCATAGGGACAGGAGGTAGAGGGGGCAATCAGCCCCAGCATTTT.

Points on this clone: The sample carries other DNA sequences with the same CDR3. As DNA, the CDR3 is TGTGCCAGCAGCCCCGGGACTAGCGTTACCTACGAGCAGTACTTC. The encoded protein is CASSPGTSVTYEQYF. This rearrangement joins TRBV9 to TRBJ2-7, with TRBD2 matching 10 bases. Germline V gives CDR1 SGDLS, CDR2 YYNGEE. Trimming at V came to 4 bases and at J to 2 bases, leaving 6 bases not matched to a gene. The CDR3 contains 15 residues.

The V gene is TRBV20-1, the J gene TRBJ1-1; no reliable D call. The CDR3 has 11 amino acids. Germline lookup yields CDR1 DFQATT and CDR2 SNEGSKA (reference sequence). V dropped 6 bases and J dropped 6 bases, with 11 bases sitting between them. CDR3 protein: CSALKVPEAFF. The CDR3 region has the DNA TGCAGTGCCCTCAAAGTGCCTGAAGCTTTCTTT.

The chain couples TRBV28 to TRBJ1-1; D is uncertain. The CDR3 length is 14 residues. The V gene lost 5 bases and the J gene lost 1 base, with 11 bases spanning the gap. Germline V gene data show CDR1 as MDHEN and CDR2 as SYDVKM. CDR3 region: CASSTPLENTEAFF. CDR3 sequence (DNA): TGTGCCAGCAGTACCCCTCTTGAGAACACTGAAGCTTTCTTT.